Listed below are T cell receptor beta chains from one sample, sequenced in a study of blood T cell repertoires in COVID-19. Sequencing was performed with immunoSEQ multiplex PCR; in TCRdb, only in-frame clones are kept and a portion is missing. There are hundreds of thousands of clones in the sample; approximately 85% occur only once, and 5.5% to 6% lies in the top ten. The specimen sequenced was peripheral blood. The receptor set was obtained from a woman older than 75 with COVID-19, enrolled during active disease. The CDR3 runs from the conserved cysteine through the conserved F or W. The D gene is left open where the match is weak.

v_gene,j_gene,len,d_gene,CDR3nt,CDR3aa
TRBV30,TRBJ1-4,16,NA,TGTGCCTGGAGTTCTTCTCTGGGGGGAACTAATGAAAAACTGTTTTTT,CAWSSSLGGTNEKLFF
TRBV27,TRBJ2-3,16,TRBD2,TGTGCCAGCCGAAAGAGGACTAGCGGGGGCCAAGATACGCAGTATTTT,CASRKRTSGGQDTQYF
TRBV5-1,TRBJ2-5,17,TRBD2,TGCGCCAGCAGCTTGGCCCTCGGGACTAGCGGCCAAGAGACCCAGTACTTC,CASSLALGTSGQETQYF
TRBV5-1,TRBJ1-3,15,NA,TGCGCCAGCACTCGTGACAGGCAATCTGGAAACACCATATATTTT,CASTRDRQSGNTIYF
TRBV19,TRBJ1-1,15,TRBD1,TGTGCCAGTAGTCCCCTGGACAGGGTGACCACTGAAGCTTTCTTT,CASSPLDRVTTEAFF
TRBV28,TRBJ2-1,16,TRBD2,TGTGCCAGCAGTTTACCGGGACTAGCGGGGCGTAATGAGCAGTTCTTC,CASSLPGLAGRNEQFF
TRBV28,TRBJ1-5,16,TRBD1,TGTGCCAGCAGTTCTCCGGGACAGGGGTACAATCAGCCCCAGCATTTT,CASSSPGQGYNQPQHF
TRBV18,TRBJ1-1,13,TRBD1,TGTGCCAGCTCACCACCTAAGACAGGGGAAGCTTTCTTT,CASSPPKTGEAFF
TRBV30,TRBJ1-2,11,NA,TGTGCCTGGAGTGAAAGGGGAGGCTACACCTTC,CAWSERGGYTF
TRBV18,TRBJ1-2,13,TRBD1,TGTGCCAGCTCAACACAGGGGGCGCGGGGCTACACCTTC,CASSTQGARGYTF
TRBV21-1,TRBJ2-3,18,NA,TGTGCCAGCAGCAAAGCGCTTTGGGCGGGCGTTAGCACAGATACGCAGTATTTT,CASSKALWAGVSTDTQYF
TRBV12-3/TRBV12-4,TRBJ1-6,12,NA,TGTGCCAGCAGTTTACCAGGGTCACCCCTCCACTTT,CASSLPGSPLHF
TRBV19,TRBJ2-1,15,NA,TGTGCCAGTAGTATTGGAGCGAGCTCCTACAATGAGCAGTTCTTC,CASSIGASSYNEQFF
TRBV24-1,TRBJ1-2,14,NA,TGTGCCACCAGTGCGGCAGGAGGTTCGCGTGGCTACACCTTC,CATSAAGGSRGYTF
TRBV5-1,TRBJ1-4,16,NA,TGCGCCAGCAGCCCACAGGGTGAAAGGACTAATGAAAAACTGTTTTTT,CASSPQGERTNEKLFF
TRBV7-2,TRBJ2-7,14,TRBD1,TGTGCCAGCACCTCCCGGGACAGCCAATACGAGCAGTACTTC,CASTSRDSQYEQYF
TRBV7-2,TRBJ2-3,17,NA,TGTGCCAGCAGCTTAGCTCCTGGGGGCTCTAGCACAGATACGCAGTATTTT,CASSLAPGGSSTDTQYF
TRBV6-5,TRBJ1-1,12,TRBD1,TGTGCCAGCAGCCTGGACAGGCTGCTGGCTTTCTTT,CASSLDRLLAFF
TRBV25-1,TRBJ2-2,15,TRBD1,TGTGCCAGCAGGGCCGACAGGGGCGAATCCGGGGAGCTGTTTTTT,CASRADRGESGELFF
TRBV5-1,TRBJ2-2,14,NA,TGCGCCAGCAGAGTTGAGCAGAACACCGGGGAGCTGTTTTTT,CASRVEQNTGELFF
TRBV3-1/TRBV3-2,TRBJ2-1,16,NA,TGTGCCAGCAGCCAAGACCCCGGGTCGAGGTACAATGAGCAGTTCTTC,CASSQDPGSRYNEQFF
TRBV6-1,TRBJ1-6,15,NA,TGTGCCAGCAGTGAAGCGGTAGGGGCTAATTCACCCCTCCACTTT,CASSEAVGANSPLHF
TRBV5-5,TRBJ2-7,16,TRBD1,TGTGCCAGCAGCCCCCAAGCCCCGGACAGGTCCTACGAGCAGTACTTC,CASSPQAPDRSYEQYF
TRBV11-3,TRBJ2-3,17,TRBD2,TGTGCCAGCAGCTTAGCTAGCGGGGGGAAAAACACAGATACGCAGTATTTT,CASSLASGGKNTDTQYF